This T cell receptor (beta chain) was obtained from a study of shared clonotypes between healthy human individuals. Genomic DNA per cell subset filled all wells of several immunoSEQ plates. Libraries were prepared by immunoSEQ multiplex PCR; TCRdb keeps only in-frame clonotypes and omits some of them. The sample contains hundreds of thousands of clones, less than 85% of which appear only once. The germline CDR1 and CDR2 sequences are MGHDK and SYGVNS. Trimming took off 4 bases at V and 2 bases at J, with 11 bases between the two ends. The CDR3 is made up of 14 amino acids. Study-wide results and caveats: Rarefaction gave evidence that sorted-subset sequencing remained incomplete despite large depth.

On this clone: No antigen is known for it.

The sequence was obtained from a man aged 25-45 years in good health. The V call is TRBV25-1, the J call TRBJ2-5; weak D call: TRBD2 (5 bases). Input material: memory CD4+ T cells sorted from blood. This sample's subset: CD45RA-negative fraction. CDR3 protein: CASSVGAEQETQYF. The CDR3 bases are TGTGCCAGCAGTGTGGGAGCGGAACAAGAGACCCAGTACTTC.